Listed here are 30 T cell receptor beta chains from one sample, sequenced in a study of spatial heterogeneity in lung cancer. TCRdb re-called the 5' RACE reads with MiXCR, one entry per CDR3 protein. Found here are 2,500 to 3,500 distinct CDR3 sequences, about 31% of them singletons; the top ten hold about 40%. Time point given: sample taken at primary tumor resection. The sequenced material consisted of unsorted whole RNA from tumor, nontumor lung or frozen PBMC. This sample comprised PBMCs, obtained at surgery. The receptors shown here come from a female donor with early-stage non-small cell lung cancer.

A remark on this clonotype: The library was built for alpha chains, so this beta chain is an off-target read and its size means little. The chain combines TRBV7-9 with TRBJ2-5, with unresolved D. Germline assignment: CDR1 SEHNR and CDR2 FQNEAQ (reference sequence). The V end was cut by 5 bases, the J end by 4 bases, with 5 bases between. The CDR3 is 11 amino acids. The CDR3 DNA reads TGTGCCAGCAGCATACTAGAGACCCAGTACTTC. This encodes CASSILETQYF.

This clonotype was observed once. A library prepared for alpha chains yielded this beta chain as an off-target read; its size is of little meaning. The CDR3 protein is CASSFGTNRETQYF. CDR3 nucleotide sequence: TGCGCCAGCAGCTTTGGGACAAATCGAGAGACCCAGTACTTC. The J gene is TRBJ2-5, the V gene TRBV5-1; perhaps TRBD1 as D (6 bases). This CDR3 spans 14 amino acids. The V gene's germline CDR1 is SGHRS and CDR2 YFSETQ. V was pared by 2 bases and J by 4 bases, with 12 bases between. Full variable domain (outside the CDR3, taken from reference TRBV5-1 and TRBJ2-5): KAGVTQTPRYLIKTRGQQVTLSCSPISGHRSVSWYQQTPGQGLQFLFEYFSETQRNKGNFPGRFSGRQFSNSRSEMNVSTLELGDSALYLCASSFGTNRETQYFGPGTRLLVL.

By share, this clonotype ranks as large. Within a library made for alpha chains, this beta chain is off target, and its count is uninformative. The chain uses TRBV6-2 or TRBV6-3 and TRBJ2-2; D unclear. The CDR3 has 15 amino acids. Trimming stripped 2 bases from V and 5 bases from J, with 12 bases between. CDR1 and CDR2 from the germline V gene are MNHEY and SVGEGT. CDR3 nucleotides: TGTGCCAGCAGTTACGGGGAAGTAGCAACCGGGGAGCTGTTTTTT. Its protein is CASSYGEVATGELFF.

This clonotype was seen just once. This sequence may be a read error, since a much larger clone differs from it by one base. This beta chain was picked up by a library intended for alpha chains and is off target, so its count carries little meaning. This chain joins TRBV24-1 and TRBJ2-1; 13 positions agree with TRBD2. The trim removed 7 bases at V and 7 bases at J, leaving 6 bases unmatched. In germline, CDR1 is KGHDR, CDR2 SFDVKD. This CDR3 is built from 15 residues. The CDR3 bases are TGTGCCACCAGAGTCGGGACTAGCGGGATAAATGAGCAGTTCTTC. This translates into CATRVGTSGINEQFF.

Only a few counts were recorded for this clonotype. Being off target in a library aimed at alpha chains, this beta chain has a size of little meaning. V usage is TRBV6-2 or TRBV6-3 and J usage is TRBJ2-1; tentative D call: TRBD2 (5 bases). The V and J ends lost 10 bases and 2 bases respectively, with 12 bases between them. Per the germline V gene, CDR1 is MNHEY and CDR2 is SVGEGT. The CDR3 length is 13 residues. The CDR3: CATLDWTYNEQFF. In nucleotides, the CDR3 is TGTGCCACCCTGGACTGGACCTACAATGAGCAGTTCTTC.

On this clonotype: This beta chain appears as a stray read in a library generated for alpha chains; its size is not informative. The CDR3 nucleotides are TGTGCCAGCAGCGTGCTTGGTGGGACAGGGTTAACCAATGAGCAGTTCTTC. Amino acid sequence: CASSVLGGTGLTNEQFF. This chain uses TRBV11-2 with TRBJ2-1; 9 bases match TRBD1. CDR3 length: 17 amino acids. The V and J ends lost 5 bases and 6 bases, in that order; junction bases with no gene match: 14. Germline V lookup: CDR1 SGHAT, CDR2 FQNNGV.

With regard to this clonotype: This beta chain is an off-target read within a library intended for alpha chains, so its frequency means little. The V gene is TRBV20-1, the J gene TRBJ2-1; D is unresolved. The CDR3 is 17 amino acids. V was shortened by 2 bases and J by 1 base, with 18 bases between the two germline ends. Germline assignment: CDR1 DFQATT and CDR2 SNEGSKA (reference sequence). The CDR3 region is CSARRPNSIRSYNEQFF. The DNA of the CDR3 is TGCAGTGCTAGACGGCCTAATAGTATTCGTTCCTACAATGAGCAGTTCTTC.

This clonotype was counted only a few times. Since the library was made to target alpha chains, this beta chain is a stray read and its abundance is not meaningful. The chain employs TRBV7-9 and TRBJ2-2; a possible D gene is TRBD1 (5 bases). The CDR3 is 16 residues long. V lost 3 bases to trimming and J lost 6 bases, with 17 bases between them. Germline V gives CDR1 SEHNR, CDR2 FQNEAQ (reference sequence). CDR3 protein: CASSFSPRAGAGELFF. The CDR3 DNA reads as TGTGCCAGCAGCTTTTCCCCCAGGGCTGGGGCCGGGGAGCTGTTTTTT. Together with reference TRBV7-9 and TRBJ2-2, the CDR3 gives the full variable domain: DTGVSQNPRHKITKRGQNVTFRCDPISEHNRLYWYRQTLGQGPEFLTYFQNEAQLEKSRLLSDRFSAERPKGSFSTLEIQRTEQGDSAMYLCASSFSPRAGAGELFFGEGSRLTVL.

This clonotype was observed a few times. This beta chain turned up in a library designed for alpha chains; as an off-target read, its abundance says little. The chain couples TRBV12-3 or TRBV12-4 to TRBJ2-1; TRBD2 agrees at 11 bases. The CDR3 loop spans 11 amino acids. The V gene end was trimmed by 3 bases and the J gene end by 14 bases; junction bases not matched to a gene: 0. Written as DNA, the CDR3 is TGTGCCAGCAGTTTTAGCGGGAGGGAGTTCTTC. It specifies CASSFSGREFF.

This clonotype is medium-sized by share. With the library built for alpha chains, this beta chain is off target and its frequency is not meaningful. The chain has TRBV4-1 and TRBJ2-2; D is possibly TRBD2 (6 bases). Germline V gives CDR1 MGHRA, CDR2 YSYEKL. V was shortened by 2 bases and J by 1 base, with 11 bases between the two germline ends. This CDR3 is built from 16 residues. In DNA, the CDR3 is TGCGCCAGCAGCCAACCCCTAGCGAGGAACACCGGGGAGCTGTTTTTT. Amino acid sequence: CASSQPLARNTGELFF.

Details on this clonotype: Because the library targeted alpha chains, this beta chain is an off-target read whose size means little. CDR3 DNA sequence: TGCAGTGCTAGAAAAGGGACAGGGAGCTCCTACAATGAGCAGTTCTTC. As protein: CSARKGTGSSYNEQFF. The genes are TRBV20-1 and TRBJ2-1; 9 nucleotides match TRBD1. The germline V gene has CDR1 DFQATT and CDR2 SNEGSKA (reference sequence). With V trimmed by 2 bases and J by 0 bases, 5 bases remained unmatched. There are 16 residues in the CDR3.

This clonotype turned up a few times. A library prepared for alpha chains yielded this beta chain as an off-target read; its size is of little meaning. The chain is built from TRBV25-1 and TRBJ2-1; weak D call: TRBD1 (5 bases). Germline CDR1 and CDR2: MGHDK and SYGVNS. Deletions cut 2 bases from V and 9 bases from J, with 17 bases between. CDR3 size: 15 residues. CDR3 residues: CASSEATATFSEQFF. The CDR3 nucleotides read TGTGCCAGCAGTGAAGCGACAGCAACCTTTAGTGAGCAGTTCTTC.

This clonotype was picked up a small number of times. This beta chain was picked up by a library intended for alpha chains and is off target, so its count carries little meaning. The chain carries TRBV7-2 and TRBJ2-6; tentatively, D is TRBD2 (5 bases). This CDR3 has 16 residues. Trimming removed 5 bases at V and 2 bases at J, with 13 bases between. Per the germline V gene, CDR1 is SGHTA and CDR2 is FQGNSA. The CDR3 sequence is CASSPEWGAGANVLTF. CDR3 nucleotides: TGTGCCAGCAGCCCTGAATGGGGAGCTGGGGCCAACGTCCTGACTTTC.

This clonotype is termed medium-sized (0.01 to 0.1%). Being off target in a library aimed at alpha chains, this beta chain has a size of little meaning. The V and J genes are TRBV7-9 and TRBJ2-6, with D perhaps assigned TRBD1 or TRBD2 (5 bases each). V was clipped by 6 bases and J by 1 base, with 10 bases between them. This CDR3 region has 15 residues. The germline CDR1 and CDR2 sequences are SEHNR and FQNEAQ (reference sequence). CDR3 coding DNA: TGTGCCAGCAGTCCGAGGGGATCTGGGGCCAACGTCCTGACTTTC. Translated: CASSPRGSGANVLTF. Drawing the rest from reference TRBV7-9 and TRBJ2-6, the complete variable domain is DTGVSQNPRHKITKRGQNVTFRCDPISEHNRLYWYRQTLGQGPEFLTYFQNEAQLEKSRLLSDRFSAERPKGSFSTLEIQRTEQGDSAMYLCASSPRGSGANVLTFGAGSRLTVL.

As for this clonotype: This beta chain represents an off-target read in a library built for alpha chains; its size is of limited meaning. The chain joins TRBV7-9 to TRBJ2-7, with TRBD2 matching over 7 bases. The V segment lost 2 bases and the J segment 5 bases; nucleotides outside the gene matches: 3. This CDR3 spans 13 amino acids. The germline CDR1 and CDR2 sequences are SEHNR and FQNEAQ (reference sequence). CDR3 DNA: TGTGCCAGCAGCTTACGGGAGGCCGACGAGCAGTACTTC. This codes for CASSLREADEQYF. Based on the CDR3 plus reference TRBV7-9 and TRBJ2-7, the full variable domain is DTGVSQNPRHKITKRGQNVTFRCDPISEHNRLYWYRQTLGQGPEFLTYFQNEAQLEKSRLLSDRFSAERPKGSFSTLEIQRTEQGDSAMYLCASSLREADEQYFGPGTRLTVT.

With regard to this clonotype: Since the library was made to target alpha chains, this beta chain is a stray read and its abundance is not meaningful. As DNA, the CDR3 is TGCGCCAGCAGCTTTAGCTCAAAACTGCAAGAGACCCAGTACTTC. This codes for CASSFSSKLQETQYF. The chain links TRBV5-1 to TRBJ2-5, with D hard to call. The germline CDR1 and CDR2 sequences are SGHRS and YFSETQ. Trimming took 2 bases from V and 2 from J, leaving 13 bases between them. This CDR3 spans 15 amino acids.

Comment on this clonotype: The library was designed around alpha chains, so this beta chain is a stray read whose abundance carries little weight. V is TRBV18 and J is TRBJ2-3, with D uncertain. Germline V gene sequence: CDR1 KGHSH, CDR2 LQKENI. Trimming removed 6 bases from V and 4 bases from J, with 20 bases in between. This CDR3 is built from 16 residues. CDR3 loop: CASSLLAAGPPDTQYF. The DNA for the CDR3 is TGTGCCAGCTCTCTACTCGCGGCAGGACCGCCAGATACGCAGTATTTT. Full variable domain (outside the CDR3, taken from reference TRBV18 and TRBJ2-3): NAGVMQNPRHLVRRRGQEARLRCSPMKGHSHVYWYRQLPEEGLKFMVYLQKENIIDESGMPKERFSAEFPKEGPSILRIQQVVRGDSAAYFCASSLLAAGPPDTQYFGPGTRLTVL.

A few counts support this clonotype. The library was designed around alpha chains, so this beta chain is a stray read whose abundance carries little weight. The rearrangement uses TRBV30 and TRBJ2-3, with 14 bases that match TRBD2. Trimming removed 4 bases from V and 1 base from J; junction bases left unmatched: 10. Germline-derived CDR1 and CDR2 are GTSNPN and SVGIG (reference sequence). The CDR3 contains 18 residues. The CDR3, as DNA: TGTGCCTGGAATAGACGGACTAGCGGGAGGTCGGGCACAGATACGCAGTATTTT. This codes for CAWNRRTSGRSGTDTQYF.

In its sample, this clonotype is medium-sized (0.01 to 0.1%). This beta chain is a stray sequence in a library constructed for alpha chains; its clone size is not meaningful. CDR3: CASSPGPSGRTDTQYF. CDR3 nucleotide sequence: TGTGCCAGCAGCCCTGGGCCTAGCGGGAGGACAGATACGCAGTATTTT. The chain is built from TRBV7-3 and TRBJ2-3; 11 bases map to TRBD2. The CDR3 runs to 16 residues. V dropped 5 bases and J dropped 3; count of bases not matched to a gene: 7. In germline, CDR1 is SGHTA, CDR2 FQGTGA.

As regards this clonotype: A library made for alpha chains picked up this beta chain off target, so its size means little. J is TRBJ2-1 and V is TRBV7-8; no reliable D call. This CDR3 contains 13 residues. V shed 1 base and J shed 4 bases, with 5 bases lying between them. The germline V gene has CDR1 SGHVS and CDR2 FQNEAQ. The CDR3 DNA is TGTGCCAGCAGCTTAGACTATTACAATGAGCAGTTCTTC. Its translation: CASSLDYYNEQFF.

With respect to this clonotype: Within a library made for alpha chains, this beta chain is off target, and its count is uninformative. The rearrangement joins TRBV10-3 to TRBJ2-7, with D unclear. From germline, CDR1 is ENHRY and CDR2 SYGVKD. This CDR3 region has 13 residues. Trimming shortened V by 0 bases and J by 3 bases, and 6 bases separated the two germline ends. CDR3 in amino acids: CAISESTVYEQYV. The CDR3 nucleotides are TGTGCCATCAGTGAGTCGACGGTCTACGAGCAGTACGTC.

About this clonotype itself: Because this beta chain is a stray read in a library intended to capture alpha chains, its abundance should not be given much weight. This chain links TRBV10-2 with TRBJ2-3, with D maybe TRBD2 (5 bases). The V and J ends lost 6 bases and 3 bases respectively, with 22 bases between them. The CDR3 length is 17 residues. Germline V gene sequence: CDR1 WSHSY, CDR2 SAAADI. This chain's CDR3 is CASSGERRLLETDTQYF. DNA of the CDR3: TGCGCCAGCAGCGGGGAAAGGAGGCTCTTGGAAACAGATACGCAGTATTTT.

This clonotype was detected a few times. For a library built for alpha chains, this beta chain is a stray read; little rests on its size. The chain combines TRBV6-2 or TRBV6-3 with TRBJ2-1; 8 bases are shared with TRBD2. The germline gives CDR1 MNHEY, CDR2 SVGEGT. Trimming cost V 2 bases and J 11 bases; bases outside gene matches: 5. CDR3 length: 13 amino acids. As DNA, the CDR3 is TGTGCCAGCAGTTACACGGGAGGGCCCCAGCAGTTCTTC. Its translation: CASSYTGGPQQFF.

This clonotype is medium-sized within its sample. This beta chain lies outside the target of a library built for alpha chains; its clone size means little. This chain links TRBV18 with TRBJ2-3; 8 positions agree with TRBD1. Germline V gives CDR1 KGHSH, CDR2 LQKENI. V lost 3 bases to trimming and J lost 3 bases; unmatched junction nucleotides: 8. This CDR3 is 16 amino acids long. The chain's CDR3 is CASSPIRGLVTDTQYF. Here the CDR3 DNA reads TGTGCCAGCTCACCCATCAGGGGGCTTGTAACAGATACGCAGTATTTT. The full variable domain, with the rest looked up from reference TRBV18 and TRBJ2-3, is NAGVMQNPRHLVRRRGQEARLRCSPMKGHSHVYWYRQLPEEGLKFMVYLQKENIIDESGMPKERFSAEFPKEGPSILRIQQVVRGDSAAYFCASSPIRGLVTDTQYFGPGTRLTVL.

As concerns this clonotype: Since the library was made to target alpha chains, this beta chain is a stray read and its abundance is not meaningful. For the CDR3, the DNA is TGCAGTGCAGAGAGAGAGGCCTCTCCGCAGTACTTC. Its protein is CSAEREASPQYF. The chain joins TRBV20-1 to TRBJ2-7, with unresolved D. CDR3 length: 12 residues. Trimming removed 6 bases at V and 9 bases at J, with 18 bases between. CDR1 and CDR2 (germline): DFQATT, SNEGSKA (reference sequence).

A few counts support this clonotype. The library was built for alpha chains, so this beta chain is an off-target read and its size means little. V is TRBV6-5 and J is TRBJ2-7; 10 nucleotides line up with TRBD1. The CDR3 loop spans 14 amino acids. In germline, CDR1 is MNHEY, CDR2 SVGAGI. V lost 5 bases to trimming and J lost 5 bases; unmatched junction nucleotides: 6. CDR3 region: CASSDRGRVDEQYF. DNA of the CDR3: TGTGCCAGCAGTGACAGGGGGCGAGTGGACGAGCAGTACTTC.

On this clonotype itself: This beta chain represents an off-target read in a library built for alpha chains; its size is of limited meaning. The CDR3 region is CASSAFVSGTDTQYF. CDR3 DNA sequence: TGTGCCAGCAGTGCTTTCGTGAGCGGCACAGATACGCAGTATTTT. The chain uses TRBV2 and TRBJ2-3; D gene uncertain. The CDR3 runs to 15 residues. Germline loops: CDR1 SNHLY, CDR2 FYNNEI. Trimming removed 4 bases from V and 1 base from J, with 12 bases in between.

This clonotype is termed medium-sized. This beta chain is a stray sequence in a library constructed for alpha chains; its clone size is not meaningful. This chain joins TRBV10-2 and TRBJ2-1; tentative D call: TRBD2 (5 bases). V lost 5 bases and J 0 bases, leaving 14 bases between the germline ends. Germline lookup yields CDR1 WSHSY and CDR2 SAAADI. The CDR3 loop spans 16 amino acids. The CDR3 coding sequence is TGCGCCAGCAGTCGCGCGGGCACGAGCTCCTACAATGAGCAGTTCTTC. Translating it yields CASSRAGTSSYNEQFF.

This clonotype was recorded a few times. A library made for alpha chains picked up this beta chain off target, so its size means little. This sequence joins TRBV5-1 and TRBJ2-1; TRBD1 is a possible D gene (6 bases). The V end was cut by 4 bases, the J end by 7 bases, with 18 bases between. The CDR3 contains 15 residues. Germline CDR1 and CDR2: SGHRS and YFSETQ. Written as DNA, the CDR3 is TGCGCCAGCAGCCGAGCAGGGGCCCCTCTAAATGAGCAGTTCTTC. Amino acids: CASSRAGAPLNEQFF.

With regard to this clonotype: This beta chain appears as a stray read in a library generated for alpha chains; its size is not informative. This sequence joins TRBV5-1 and TRBJ1-2; D unclear. Germline V gene lookup returns CDR1 SGHRS and CDR2 YFSETQ. This CDR3 is 12 amino acids long. V shed 2 bases and J shed 4 bases, with 6 bases lying between them. CDR3 in amino acids: CASSFQGYGYTF. CDR3 DNA sequence: TGCGCCAGCAGCTTCCAAGGCTATGGCTACACCTTC.